The 15 T cell receptor beta chains listed next were all sequenced from one sample in a study of T cell changes during pregnancy in multiple sclerosis. Measured with immunoSEQ multiplex PCR; TCRdb has only the in-frame clones, and not every one. This sample has 35,000 to 45,000 clones, with 89% found just once. This material consisted of CD4+ T cells from peripheral blood mononuclear cells, taken after pregnancy. The receptor set was obtained from a female donor in good health, enrolled as a control in a pregnancy study.

The chain joins TRBV6-1 to TRBJ1-2, with a tentative D call TRBD1 (5 bases). Trimming stripped 3 bases from V and 7 bases from J, with 18 bases between. Looked up from germline, CDR1 is MNHNS and CDR2 is SASEGT. This CDR3 region has 15 residues. The CDR3 DNA is TGTGCCAGCAGTGATGGCCGGCGCAGGGTAATTGGCTACACCTTC. Translating it yields CASSDGRRRVIGYTF.

V gene TRBV10-3 combines with J gene TRBJ2-7; D unresolved. The germline gives CDR1 ENHRY, CDR2 SYGVKD. This CDR3 is 13 amino acids long. Between the trimmed V and J ends, which lost 3 bases and 0 bases, there was a span of 6 bases. The CDR3 DNA is TGTGCCATCAGTGACCGGAGCTCCTACGAGCAGTACTTC. This codes for CAISDRSSYEQYF.

The rearrangement joins TRBV9 to TRBJ2-2; D remains unclear. This CDR3 is 14 amino acids long. The V gene's germline CDR1 is SGDLS and CDR2 YYNGEE. Trimming pared 0 bases from V and 4 bases from J, leaving 7 bases between. The CDR3 spells CASSVELSTGELFF. The DNA of the CDR3 is TGTGCCAGCAGCGTAGAACTGAGCACCGGGGAGCTGTTTTTT.

The table lists this clone with a count of one. The rearrangement joins TRBV18 to TRBJ1-1, with D unclear. Germline values: CDR1 KGHSH, CDR2 LQKENI. The CDR3 consists of 13 residues. Trimming cost V 3 bases and J 1 base, with 6 bases left between them. The CDR3 loop reads CASSPDTNTEAFF. CDR3 DNA: TGTGCCAGCTCACCCGACACGAACACTGAAGCTTTCTTT.

The V and J genes are TRBV6-5 and TRBJ1-1, with 7 bases matching TRBD1. CDR1 is MNHEY, CDR2 SVGAGI, per germline. The CDR3 extends over 13 amino acids. V gave up 5 bases and J gave up 6 bases; unmatched junction bases: 6. The CDR3, as DNA: TGTGCCAGCAGTCCACAGGGGATGGCTGAAGCTTTCTTT. This codes for CASSPQGMAEAFF.

The V gene is TRBV30, the J gene TRBJ1-1, with a possible D match to TRBD1 (5 bases). In germline, CDR1 is GTSNPN, CDR2 SVGIG (reference sequence). The CDR3 is 15 residues long. Trimming shortened V by 2 bases and J by 2 bases, and 15 bases separated the two germline ends. The CDR3 coding sequence is TGTGCCTGGAGTCACGGCGACAGAAAAAACACTGAAGCTTTCTTT. Its protein product is CAWSHGDRKNTEAFF.

This chain links TRBV7-2 with TRBJ1-6, with D maybe TRBD1 (6 bases). The V end lost 4 bases, the J end lost 6 bases, and 13 bases lay between the germline ends. Germline assignment: CDR1 SGHTA and CDR2 FQGNSA. The CDR3 has 15 amino acids. The CDR3 DNA follows: TGTGCCAGCAGCTCTCAGACAGGCCTTAATTCACCCCTCCACTTT. This translates into CASSSQTGLNSPLHF.

This chain joins TRBV5-4 and TRBJ1-5, with D perhaps matching TRBD1 (6 bases). The CDR3 contains 16 residues. CDR1 and CDR2 (germline): SGHNT, YYREEE (reference sequence). The ends were cut back, 1 base at V and 1 base at J, with 12 bases in the middle. This chain's CDR3 is CASSLIGQLSNQPQHF. In nucleotides, the CDR3 is TGTGCCAGCAGCTTGATCGGACAGCTCAGCAATCAGCCCCAGCATTTT.

V and J are TRBV6-6 and TRBJ2-2, with a tentative D call TRBD2 (6 bases). Between the trimmed V and J ends, which lost 2 bases and 2 bases, there was a span of 12 bases. The CDR3 has 16 amino acids. Germline V lookup: CDR1 MNHNY, CDR2 SVGAGI (reference sequence). CDR3 residues: CASSYPLGGNTGELFF. The CDR3 region has the DNA TGTGCCAGCAGTTACCCACTCGGGGGAAACACCGGGGAGCTGTTTTTT.

This clone appeared a single time. The chain couples TRBV5-4 to TRBJ1-2, with TRBD1 matching over 7 bases. V dropped 4 bases and J dropped 0; count of bases not matched to a gene: 12. The CDR3 loop spans 17 amino acids. Germline V gives CDR1 SGHNT, CDR2 YYREEE (reference sequence). CDR3 residues: CASSTTPGQKANYGYTF. The CDR3 region has the DNA TGTGCCAGCAGCACAACACCGGGACAGAAAGCTAACTATGGCTACACCTTC. The full variable domain, in which reference TRBV5-4 and TRBJ1-2 provide the parts outside the CDR3, is ETGVTQSPTHLIKTRGQQVTLRCSSQSGHNTVSWYQQALGQGPQFIFQYYREEENGRGNFPPRFSGLQFPNYSSELNVNALELDDSALYLCASSTTPGQKANYGYTFGSGTRLTVV.

This clone was counted once. The rearrangement uses TRBV4-1 and TRBJ1-2; maybe TRBD1 (6 bases). Per germline, CDR1 MGHRA and CDR2 YSYEKL. Between the trimmed V and J ends, which lost 3 bases and 5 bases, there was a span of 22 bases. The length of the CDR3 is 17 residues. CDR3 region: CASSHLLRQQGGYGYTF. CDR3 DNA sequence: TGCGCCAGCAGCCATCTCTTAAGGCAACAGGGTGGTTATGGCTACACCTTC.

This sequence joins TRBV6-5 and TRBJ1-5; D remains ambiguous. V was shortened by 5 bases and J by 3 bases, with 8 bases between the two germline ends. The V gene's germline CDR1 is MNHEY and CDR2 SVGAGI. The CDR3 covers 13 residues. CDR3 bases: TGTGCCAGCAGTCCAGGTTACAATCAGCCCCAGCATTTT. Translated: CASSPGYNQPQHF.

V is TRBV6-5 and J is TRBJ1-6; the match to TRBD1 covers 7 bases. This CDR3 comprises 15 residues. V dropped 6 bases and J dropped 10; count of bases not matched to a gene: 12. Germline lookup yields CDR1 MNHEY and CDR2 SVGAGI. This chain's CDR3 is CASSLHRDSGSPLHF. The CDR3 bases are TGTGCCAGCAGCTTACACCGGGACAGTGGGTCACCCCTCCACTTT.

The chain joins TRBV7-9 to TRBJ1-1, with 12 bases matching TRBD1. Looked up from germline, CDR1 is SEHNR and CDR2 is FQNEAQ (reference sequence). This CDR3 has 15 amino acids. J was trimmed by 11 bases and V by 1 base; bases with no gene match: 8. CDR3 region: CASSLDTGTGGWAFF. DNA of the CDR3: TGTGCCAGCAGCTTAGACACCGGGACAGGGGGCTGGGCTTTCTTT. Looking up the rest from reference TRBV7-9 and TRBJ1-1 gives the full variable domain: DTGVSQNPRHKITKRGQNVTFRCDPISEHNRLYWYRQTLGQGPEFLTYFQNEAQLEKSRLLSDRFSAERPKGSFSTLEIQRTEQGDSAMYLCASSLDTGTGGWAFFGQGTRLTVV.

V is TRBV7-8 and J is TRBJ1-2; D gene ambiguous. The CDR3 is made up of 16 amino acids. The germline V gene encodes CDR1 SGHVS and CDR2 FQNEAQ. V was clipped by 5 bases and J by 3 bases, with 19 bases between them. The CDR3 spells CASSPLATETYYGYTF. CDR3 bases: TGTGCCAGCAGCCCGCTAGCCACAGAGACTTACTATGGCTACACCTTC.